The 6 T cell receptor beta chains listed next were all sequenced from one sample in a study of cytomegalovirus exposure and HLA in healthy donors. PCR amplification relied on 60 Vbeta primers (plus 13 Jbeta primers). Only in-frame clones appear in the TCRdb table, and some are missing; sequencing was by immunoSEQ multiplex PCR. The sample lists under 150,000 clones, 60% to 80% seen once, with about 5% in the top ten. Sequenced sample: PBMCs. Receptor source: a woman in her 30s in good health and CMV-seropositive.

This sequence joins TRBV29-1 and TRBJ1-2; D is unclear. The ends were cut back, 1 base at V and 2 bases at J, with 8 bases in the middle. Germline CDR1 reads SQVTM; CDR2 reads ANQGSEA. The length of the CDR3 is 13 residues. The CDR3 loop reads CSVEGLTNYGYTF. The CDR3 DNA reads as TGCAGCGTTGAAGGACTTACGAACTATGGCTACACCTTC. The whole variable domain, filled in from reference TRBV29-1 and TRBJ1-2, reads SAVISQKPSRDICQRGTSLTIQCQVDSQVTMMFWYRQQPGQSLTLIATANQGSEATYESGFVIDKFPISRPNLTFSTLTVSNMSPEDSSIYLCSVEGLTNYGYTFGSGTRLTVV.

V usage is TRBV29-1 and J usage is TRBJ2-1; D not certain. CDR3 length: 11 amino acids. CDR1 is SQVTM and CDR2 is ANQGSEA in the germline V gene. Trimming stripped 4 bases from V and 4 bases from J, with 5 bases between. As DNA, the CDR3 is TGCAGCGTTGTCCATTACAATGAGCAGTTCTTC. As protein: CSVVHYNEQFF.

The chain uses TRBV9 and TRBJ2-7; D possibly corresponds to TRBD1 (6 bases). V dropped 4 bases and J dropped 1 base, with 15 bases sitting between them. The V gene's germline CDR1 is SGDLS and CDR2 YYNGEE. The CDR3 covers 15 residues. CDR3 bases: TGTGCCAGCAGCCCCATGTGGGGGCCTTCCTACGAGCAGTACTTC. It is translated as CASSPMWGPSYEQYF.

The chain is built from TRBV14 and TRBJ2-6, with 7 nucleotides matching TRBD2. Germline V gene sequence: CDR1 SGHDN, CDR2 FVKESK. With V trimmed by 1 base and J by 0 bases, 6 bases remained unmatched. The CDR3 is 18 amino acids. The CDR3 nucleotides read TGTGCCAGCAGCCAAGCTTTTGGCGGGAGCTCTGGGGCCAACGTCCTGACTTTC. This gives the protein CASSQAFGGSSGANVLTF. The entire variable domain, with the rest obtained from reference TRBV14 and TRBJ2-6, is as follows: EAGVTQFPSHSVIEKGQTVTLRCDPISGHDNLYWYRRVMGKEIKFLLHFVKESKQDESGMPNNRFLAERTGGTYSTLKVQPAELEDSGVYFCASSQAFGGSSGANVLTFGAGSRLTVL.

This chain joins TRBV6-5 and TRBJ1-1; no definite D call. CDR1 MNHEY and CDR2 SVGAGI come from the germline V gene. The CDR3 totals 14 residues. V lost 5 bases and J 1 base, leaving 11 bases between the germline ends. The CDR3 region is CASSAYHRNTEAFF. CDR3 sequence (DNA): TGTGCCAGCAGTGCCTATCACAGGAACACTGAAGCTTTCTTT.

The V call is TRBV5-1, the J call TRBJ1-1; 7 bases map to TRBD1. This CDR3 region has 16 residues. The germline gives CDR1 SGHRS, CDR2 YFSETQ. With 4 bases clipped from V and 1 base from J, the junction kept 10 bases outside the gene matches. CDR3 sequence reads: CASSPRQGGTNTEAFF. CDR3 nucleotides: TGCGCCAGCAGCCCAAGACAGGGTGGTACGAACACTGAAGCTTTCTTT. The full variable domain, its missing parts supplied by reference TRBV5-1 and TRBJ1-1, is KAGVTQTPRYLIKTRGQQVTLSCSPISGHRSVSWYQQTPGQGLQFLFEYFSETQRNKGNFPGRFSGRQFSNSRSEMNVSTLELGDSALYLCASSPRQGGTNTEAFFGQGTRLTVV.